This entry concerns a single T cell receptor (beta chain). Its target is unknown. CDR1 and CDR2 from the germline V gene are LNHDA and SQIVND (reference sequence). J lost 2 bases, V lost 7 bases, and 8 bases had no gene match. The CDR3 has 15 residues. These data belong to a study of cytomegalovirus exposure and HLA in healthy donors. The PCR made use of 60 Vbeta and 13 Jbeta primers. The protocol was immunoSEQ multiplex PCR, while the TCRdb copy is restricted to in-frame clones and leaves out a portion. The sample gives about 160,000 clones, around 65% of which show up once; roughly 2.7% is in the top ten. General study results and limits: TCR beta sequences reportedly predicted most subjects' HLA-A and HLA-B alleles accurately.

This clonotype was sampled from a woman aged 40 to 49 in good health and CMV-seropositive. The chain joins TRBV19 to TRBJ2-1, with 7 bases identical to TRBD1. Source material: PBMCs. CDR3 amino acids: CASKTGQLPYNEQFF. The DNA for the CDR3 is TGTGCCAGTAAGACAGGGCAACTACCCTACAATGAGCAGTTCTTC.